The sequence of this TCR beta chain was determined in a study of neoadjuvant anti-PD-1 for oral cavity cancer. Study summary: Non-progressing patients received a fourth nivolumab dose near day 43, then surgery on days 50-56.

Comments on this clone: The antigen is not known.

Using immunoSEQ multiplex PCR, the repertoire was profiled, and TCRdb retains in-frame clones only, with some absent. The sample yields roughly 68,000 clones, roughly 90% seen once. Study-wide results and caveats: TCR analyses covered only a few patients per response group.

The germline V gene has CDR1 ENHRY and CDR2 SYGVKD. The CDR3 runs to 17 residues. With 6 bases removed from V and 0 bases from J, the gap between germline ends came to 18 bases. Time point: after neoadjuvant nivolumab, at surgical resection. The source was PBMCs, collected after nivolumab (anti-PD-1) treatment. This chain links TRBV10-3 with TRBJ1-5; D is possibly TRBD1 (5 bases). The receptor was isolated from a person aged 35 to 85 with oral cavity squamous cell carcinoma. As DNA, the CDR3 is TGTGCCATCAGCAGCGACAGTTTATCTGATAGCAATCAGCCCCAGCATTTT. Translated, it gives CAISSDSLSDSNQPQHF.